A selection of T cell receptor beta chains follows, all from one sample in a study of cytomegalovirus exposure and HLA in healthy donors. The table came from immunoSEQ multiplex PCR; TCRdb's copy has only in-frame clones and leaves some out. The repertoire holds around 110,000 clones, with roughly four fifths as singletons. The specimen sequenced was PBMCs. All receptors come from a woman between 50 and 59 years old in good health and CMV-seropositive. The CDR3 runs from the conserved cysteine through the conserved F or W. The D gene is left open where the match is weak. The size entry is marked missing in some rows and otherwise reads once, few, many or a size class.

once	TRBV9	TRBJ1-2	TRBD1	CASSPRDRTNRPVGYTF	TGTGCCAGCAGCCCCCGGGACAGAACTAATCGTCCAGTGGGCTACACCTTC
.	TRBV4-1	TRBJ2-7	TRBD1	CASSQGQGNYEQYF	TGCGCCAGCAGCCAAGGACAGGGGAACTACGAGCAGTACTTC
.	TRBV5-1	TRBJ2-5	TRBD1	CASSLKGALETQYF	TGCGCCAGCAGCTTAAAGGGGGCTCTGGAGACCCAGTACTTC
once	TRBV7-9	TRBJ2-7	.	CASSLEGGGYEQYF	TGTGCCAGCAGCTTAGAGGGAGGGGGCTACGAGCAGTACTTC
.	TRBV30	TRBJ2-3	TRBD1	CAWSVGGQGRTDTQYF	TGTGCCTGGAGTGTAGGGGGACAGGGTCGCACAGATACGCAGTATTTT
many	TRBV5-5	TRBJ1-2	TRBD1	CASSLGVRGVDYGYTF	TGTGCCAGCAGCTTGGGGGTCAGGGGGGTTGACTATGGCTACACCTTC
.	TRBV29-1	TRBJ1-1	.	CSVRGQLNTEAFF	TGTAGCGTCAGGGGACAATTGAACACTGAAGCTTTCTTT
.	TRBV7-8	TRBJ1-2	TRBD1	CASSLVIRQGANYGYTF	TGTGCCAGCAGCTTAGTCATAAGACAGGGCGCTAACTATGGCTACACCTTC
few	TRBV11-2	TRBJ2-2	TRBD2	CASSFFASGASGTGELFF	TGTGCCAGCAGCTTTTTCGCTAGCGGGGCCTCCGGGACCGGGGAGCTGTTTTTT
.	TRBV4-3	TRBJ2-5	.	CASSQEHRGTQYF	TGCGCCAGCAGCCAAGAACATCGCGGGACCCAGTACTTC
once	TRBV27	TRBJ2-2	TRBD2	CASSLSALAGGRGELFF	TGTGCCAGCAGTTTATCTGCTCTAGCGGGGGGGCGTGGGGAGCTGTTTTTT
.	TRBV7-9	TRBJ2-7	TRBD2	CASSSSGSGAYEQYF	TGTGCCAGCAGCTCGAGCGGAAGCGGGGCCTACGAGCAGTACTTC
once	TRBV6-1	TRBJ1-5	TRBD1	CASSPRQGWNQPQHF	TGTGCCAGCAGCCCCAGACAGGGGTGGAATCAGCCCCAGCATTTT
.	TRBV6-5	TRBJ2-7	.	CASSQPGGNYEQYF	TGTGCCAGCAGTCAACCGGGCGGGAACTACGAGCAGTACTTC
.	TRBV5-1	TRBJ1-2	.	CASTSDSHYGYTF	TGCGCCAGCACCTCGGACAGTCACTATGGCTACACCTTC
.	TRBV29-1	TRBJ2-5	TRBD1	CSVGSGGKETQYF	TGCAGCGTTGGTTCAGGGGGCAAGGAGACCCAGTACTTC
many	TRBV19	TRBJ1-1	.	CASSIWGLDTEAFF	TGTGCCAGTAGTATATGGGGGCTCGACACTGAAGCTTTCTTT
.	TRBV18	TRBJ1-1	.	CASSPLTDTLLEAFF	TGTGCCAGCTCACCACTCACGGACACTCTCCTTGAAGCTTTCTTT
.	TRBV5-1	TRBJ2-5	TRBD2	CASSTGLAGGGETQYF	TGCGCCAGCAGCACGGGACTAGCGGGGGGCGGGGAGACCCAGTACTTC
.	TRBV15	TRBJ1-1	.	CATSSYGAFF	TGTGCCACCAGCAGCTATGGAGCTTTCTTT
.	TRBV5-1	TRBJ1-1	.	CASSSDTLNTEAFF	TGCGCCAGCAGCTCGGACACGCTGAACACTGAAGCTTTCTTT
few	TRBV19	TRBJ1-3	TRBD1	CASSSPGLGQGANTIYF	TGTGCCAGTAGTAGCCCGGGACTGGGACAGGGGGCGAACACCATATATTTT
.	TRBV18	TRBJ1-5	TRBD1	CASSLGRGLVSNQPQHF	TGTGCCAGCTCACTCGGTAGGGGGCTAGTGAGCAATCAGCCCCAGCATTTT
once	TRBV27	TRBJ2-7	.	CASSPGQILGAQYF	TGTGCCAGCAGTCCGGGTCAGATTCTGGGAGCGCAGTACTTC
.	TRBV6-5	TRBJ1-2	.	CASSQISGDYGYTF	TGTGCCAGCAGTCAGATATCGGGGGACTATGGCTACACCTTC
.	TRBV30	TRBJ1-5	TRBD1	CAWSPGTGSQPQHF	TGTGCCTGGAGTCCCGGGACAGGGAGTCAGCCCCAGCATTTT
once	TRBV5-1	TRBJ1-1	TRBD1	CASSPTGQVNTEAFF	TGCGCCAGCAGCCCCACCGGACAGGTGAACACTGAAGCTTTCTTT
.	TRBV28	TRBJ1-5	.	CASSLLAGAGDQPQHF	TGTGCCAGCAGTTTATTGGCGGGGGCTGGAGATCAGCCCCAGCATTTT
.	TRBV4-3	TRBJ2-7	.	CASSQEAGQIVAGSYEQYF	TGCGCCAGCAGCCAAGAGGCGGGACAGATAGTCGCCGGCTCCTACGAGCAGTACTTC
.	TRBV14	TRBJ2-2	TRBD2	CASRKTGTRGTGELFF	TGTGCCAGCAGGAAAACCGGGACTAGGGGTACCGGGGAGCTGTTTTTT
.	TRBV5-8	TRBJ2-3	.	CASTDWRVGDTQYF	TGTGCCAGCACCGACTGGCGGGTGGGCGATACGCAGTATTTT
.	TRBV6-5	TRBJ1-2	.	CASSYGGEFYTF	TGTGCCAGCAGTTATGGAGGAGAATTCTACACCTTC
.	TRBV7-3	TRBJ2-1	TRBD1	CASSQTGGIYDEQFF	TGTGCCAGCAGCCAAACAGGGGGAATATACGATGAGCAGTTCTTC
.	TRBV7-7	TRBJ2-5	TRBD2	CASSVNSGGAQETQYF	TGTGCTAGCAGCGTAAACAGCGGGGGGGCCCAAGAAACCCAGTACTTC
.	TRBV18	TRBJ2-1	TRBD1	CASSQGVGGRNEQFF	TGTGCCAGCTCACAAGGGGTAGGGGGCCGGAATGAGCAGTTCTTC
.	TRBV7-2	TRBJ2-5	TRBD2	CASSLARGGKYQETQYF	TGTGCCAGCAGCTTAGCTCGCGGGGGTAAGTACCAAGAGACCCAGTACTTC
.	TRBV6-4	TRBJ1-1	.	CASSDGQENTEAFF	TGTGCCAGCAGTGACGGGCAGGAGAACACTGAAGCTTTCTTT
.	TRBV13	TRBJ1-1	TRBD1	CASSLDPTGGFSAFF	TGTGCCAGCAGCTTGGATCCTACAGGGGGCTTTAGCGCTTTCTTT
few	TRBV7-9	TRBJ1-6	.	CASSLDWWGRDNSPLHF	TGTGCCAGCAGCCTCGACTGGTGGGGGCGCGATAATTCACCCCTCCACTTT
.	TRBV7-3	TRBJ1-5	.	CASSLGQNQPQHF	TGTGCCAGCAGCTTGGGGCAGAATCAGCCCCAGCATTTT
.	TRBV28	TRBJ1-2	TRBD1	CATRTGANYGYTF	TGTGCCACCCGGACAGGGGCTAACTATGGCTACACCTTC
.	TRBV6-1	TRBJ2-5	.	CASSEATPGSGETQYF	TGTGCCAGCAGTGAAGCGACCCCAGGGTCCGGGGAGACCCAGTACTTC
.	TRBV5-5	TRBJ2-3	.	CASSLVAGLRTDTQYF	TGTGCCAGCAGCTTGGTCGCGGGCCTTCGCACAGATACGCAGTATTTT
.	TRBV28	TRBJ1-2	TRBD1	CASSLSGQPINYGYTF	TGTGCCAGCAGTTTATCGGGACAGCCCATTAACTATGGCTACACCTTC
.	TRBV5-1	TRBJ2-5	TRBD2	CASSLVLAGGQETQYF	TGCGCCAGCAGCTTGGTTCTAGCGGGGGGGCAAGAGACCCAGTACTTC